The clone carrying this T cell receptor beta chain was recorded at least ten times. Its antigen is undetermined. This sample was taken from a study of cytotoxic CD8 clonotypes in ibrutinib-treated CLL. Overall study findings and caveats: A difference in sampling times existed between sustained-remission and progressing patients. Clonality correlated strongly with circulating CD8+ T cells and exceeded age-matched healthy donors at baseline. The study found clonality rose at ibrutinib response, then fell toward baseline at progression.

Sequencing used immunoSEQ multiplex PCR; TCRdb keeps in-frame clones, though not all of them. The data hold some 300,000 clones, with about 77% observed a single time. This clonotype was obtained from a human donor with chronic lymphocytic leukemia. Sequencing was performed on PBMCs, taken before ibrutinib treatment.

For the CDR3, the DNA is TGTGCCAGCAGGGGACTGAGCACAGATACGCAGTATTTT. It codes for CASRGLSTDTQYF. The rearrangement links TRBV6-5 to TRBJ2-3; tentatively, D is TRBD2 (6 bases). The V end lost 6 bases, the J end lost 0 bases, and 7 bases lay between the germline ends. CDR1 and CDR2 from the germline V gene are MNHEY and SVGAGI. This CDR3 spans 13 amino acids.